This T cell receptor (beta chain) was sequenced during a study of blood T cell repertoires in COVID-19. V shed 5 bases, J shed 4 bases, and the junction held 6 bases outside the gene matches. The CDR3 covers 14 residues. Germline CDR1 SGHTA, CDR2 FQGNSA. The authors' processing: Amplifying reference gene primers gave estimates of nucleated cell counts. Only in-frame clones appear in the TCRdb table, and some are missing; sequencing was by immunoSEQ multiplex PCR. That table gives V, J and clone size, and the DNA gave D and trimming. Altogether under 35,000 clones are present, around 83% being singletons, with the ten largest covering roughly 73%.

Source material: peripheral blood. The sequence derives from a man aged 65 to 85 with acute or convalescent COVID-19. V gene TRBV7-2 combines with J gene TRBJ2-5, with TRBD1 matching over 8 bases. CDR3 DNA: TGTGCCAGCAGCCCGACAGGGGCAGGAGAGACCCAGTACTTC. It is translated as CASSPTGAGETQYF.